Presented here are 19 T cell receptor beta chains from one specimen sequenced in a study of T cells in Graves' hyperthyroidism and ophthalmopathy. From RNA transcripts, TCR beta CDR3 regions were amplified. The HTBI primer set was used in a first-round RT-PCR of the TCR CDR3. TCRdb processed the multiplex PCR reads anew with MiXCR; each CDR3 protein has one entry. The sample gives some 490,000 distinct CDR3 sequences, approximately 23% of which show up once; around 47% is in the top ten. Sequences were obtained from blood. Every receptor here comes from a woman aged 65 to 85 with Graves' ophthalmopathy.

This clonotype has at least ten counts. The rearrangement links TRBV11-2 to TRBJ2-2; D unresolved. V dropped 5 bases and J dropped 6 bases, with 7 bases sitting between them. CDR1 SGHAT and CDR2 FQNNGV come from the germline V gene. The CDR3 length is 12 residues. The DNA for the CDR3 is TGTGCCAGCAGCCGAAACCCCGGGGAGCTGTTTTTT. It translates to CASSRNPGELFF.

This clonotype was detected ten times or more. The V gene is TRBV7-2, the J gene TRBJ1-2; D perhaps matches TRBD1 (6 bases). In germline, CDR1 is SGHTA, CDR2 FQGNSA. Trimming stripped 6 bases from V and 4 bases from J, with 12 bases between. The CDR3 runs 13 residues. The CDR3 bases are TGTGCCAGCAGTCCACAGGGAGGCTATGGCTACACCTTC. This encodes CASSPQGGYGYTF.

This clonotype was picked up many times. This chain joins TRBV2 and TRBJ2-7, with 7 bases identical to TRBD1. The germline V gene encodes CDR1 SNHLY and CDR2 FYNNEI. This CDR3 comprises 12 residues. Trimming cost V 2 bases and J 6 bases; bases outside gene matches: 1. The CDR3 sequence: CASSERTGEQYF. CDR3 nucleotides: TGTGCCAGCAGTGAAAGGACAGGCGAGCAGTACTTC.

This clonotype has only a few counts. This chain uses TRBV7-2 with TRBJ2-7; weak D call: TRBD2 (6 bases). The CDR3 is 15 residues long. Per germline, CDR1 SGHTA and CDR2 FQGNSA. V shed 5 bases and J shed 1 base, with 15 bases lying between them. As DNA, the CDR3 is TGTGCCAGCAGCCGCCGGGGGAGAGGATCCTACGAGCAGTACTTC. It translates to CASSRRGRGSYEQYF.

This clonotype was seen a few times. The rearrangement uses TRBV10-3 and TRBJ2-1; D is unresolved. The CDR3 has 13 amino acids. Germline V gene lookup returns CDR1 ENHRY and CDR2 SYGVKD. The ends were cut back, 3 bases at V and 10 bases at J, with 13 bases in the middle. The CDR3 sequence is CAISDHPVEEQFF. The CDR3, as DNA: TGTGCCATCAGTGATCACCCCGTGGAAGAGCAGTTCTTC.

This clonotype was seen a few times. V and J are TRBV5-1 and TRBJ1-1, with 9 bases that match TRBD1. Germline V gene lookup returns CDR1 SGHRS and CDR2 YFSETQ. V trimming: 2 bases; J trimming: 4 bases; junction bases outside the gene matches: 6. The CDR3 sequence is 15 residues long. CDR3 in amino acids: CASSFRTGARTEAFF. In DNA, the CDR3 is TGCGCCAGCAGCTTCAGGACAGGGGCCCGCACTGAAGCTTTCTTT.

This clonotype was seen at least ten times. The chain uses TRBV12-3 or TRBV12-4 and TRBJ1-1; D is unresolved. The V end was cut by 2 bases, the J end by 6 bases, with 7 bases between. CDR3 length: 12 residues. CDR3 region: CASSLPGAEAFF. Here the CDR3 DNA reads TGTGCCAGCAGTTTACCCGGGGCTGAAGCTTTCTTT.

This clonotype has ten or more counts. This chain links TRBV2 with TRBJ1-6; no reliable D call. The V end was cut by 4 bases, the J end by 9 bases, with 13 bases between. The CDR3 runs to 14 residues. Germline V gene sequence: CDR1 SNHLY, CDR2 FYNNEI. This CDR3 reads CASSVFGRGSPLHF. CDR3 coding DNA: TGTGCCAGCAGTGTTTTTGGCCGGGGTTCACCCCTCCACTTT.

The CDR3, as DNA: TGTGCCATTGCCCAGGGAAACAACTATGGCTACACCTTC. This codes for CAIAQGNNYGYTF. The genes are TRBV10-3 and TRBJ1-2, with a weak D call TRBD1 (5 bases). The CDR3 runs to 13 residues. V was pared by 9 bases and J by 2 bases, with 13 bases between. CDR1 and CDR2 (germline): ENHRY, SYGVKD.

A note on this clonotype: A much larger clone is a single base away; this may be a read error. This chain joins TRBV6-2 or TRBV6-3 and TRBJ2-2, with no clear D. The germline V gene has CDR1 MNHEY and CDR2 SVGEGT. The CDR3 extends over 17 amino acids. The ends were cut back, 4 bases at V and 4 bases at J, with 19 bases in the middle. The CDR3 nucleotides read TGTGCCAGCAGTTTCCAGTTGGGCCCTTTTTTCACCGGGGAGCTGTTTTTT. This sequence encodes CASSFQLGPFFTGELFF.

At least ten counts were recorded for this clonotype. This chain links TRBV11-2 with TRBJ2-5, with a tentative D call TRBD2 (6 bases). The CDR3 spans 13 residues. V dropped 5 bases and J dropped 4 bases, with 11 bases sitting between them. Germline assignment: CDR1 SGHAT and CDR2 FQNNGV. As DNA, the CDR3 is TGTGCCAGCAGCGCCCGACTAGGAGAGACCCAGTACTTC. Translated: CASSARLGETQYF.

This clonotype was counted at least ten times. The CDR3 region has the DNA TGTGCCAGCAGTTTAGCGGGAGACTACAATGAGCAGTTCTTC. Residues: CASSLAGDYNEQFF. The V call is TRBV28, the J call TRBJ2-1, with 7 positions matching TRBD2. Germline V gives CDR1 MDHEN, CDR2 SYDVKM. CDR3 length: 14 residues. Trimming at V came to 2 bases and at J to 3 bases, leaving 1 base not matched to a gene. The variable domain in full, with the rest retrieved from reference TRBV28 and TRBJ2-1, is DVKVTQSSRYLVKRTGEKVFLECVQDMDHENMFWYRQDPGLGLRLIYFSYDVKMKEKGDIPEGYSVSREKKERFSLILESASTNQTSMYLCASSLAGDYNEQFFGPGTRLTVL.

About this clonotype: At one end, the junction sequence differs from germline, possibly due to a read error. This rearrangement joins TRBV12-5 to TRBJ2-5; the match to TRBD2 covers 14 bases. CDR1 and CDR2 (germline): LGHNT, FRNRAP. The CDR3 has 15 residues. CDR3 nucleotides: TGTGCTAGCAGACTAGCGGGAGGGCCGAAAGAGGCCCAGTACTTC. It codes for CASRLAGGPKEAQYF.

In this sample, this clonotype turned up a few times. The J gene is TRBJ2-5, the V gene TRBV19, with D unresolved. V gave up 8 bases and J gave up 5 bases, with 18 bases separating them. The length of the CDR3 is 14 residues. The germline gives CDR1 LNHDA, CDR2 SQIVND (reference sequence). CDR3 in amino acids: CASRNSGVRETQYF. CDR3 DNA sequence: TGTGCCAGTCGAAACAGTGGGGTCCGGGAGACCCAGTACTTC.

The table lists this clonotype with many counts. The V and J genes are TRBV6-2 or TRBV6-3 and TRBJ1-2; D may be TRBD1 (5 bases). The CDR3 length is 12 residues. V was cut by 0 bases and J by 7 bases, with 6 bases left in between. Germline V CDR1 and CDR2: MNHEY, SVGEGT. CDR3 protein: CASSYSRGGYTF. The CDR3 region has the DNA TGTGCCAGCAGTTACTCGAGGGGTGGCTACACCTTC.

The V gene is TRBV20-1, the J gene TRBJ2-3; 9 bases are shared with TRBD2. From germline, CDR1 is DFQATT and CDR2 SNEGSKA (reference sequence). Unmatched junction bases numbered 5, after V lost 3 bases and J lost 1 base. The CDR3 extends over 15 amino acids. Written as DNA, the CDR3 is TGCAGTGCTAGTCACTGGACTAGCGGCACAGATACGCAGTATTTT. This codes for CSASHWTSGTDTQYF.

The chain combines TRBV7-6 with TRBJ2-5; 9 bases match TRBD1. Trimming took 7 bases from V and 5 from J; bases not matched to a gene: 11. The CDR3 is 15 residues long. The V gene's germline CDR1 is SGHVS and CDR2 FNYEAQ. CDR3 residues: CASIGTGSASETQYF. CDR3 nucleotides: TGTGCCAGCATCGGGACAGGGAGCGCCAGTGAGACCCAGTACTTC.

The chain joins TRBV4-3 to TRBJ2-1, with a possible D match to TRBD2 (5 bases). From germline, CDR1 is LGHNA and CDR2 YSLEER. The CDR3 extends over 12 amino acids. The V gene lost 3 bases and the J gene lost 12 bases, with 12 bases spanning the gap. The CDR3 here is CASSQAEGVQFF. CDR3 sequence (DNA): TGCGCCAGCAGCCAGGCCGAGGGAGTGCAGTTCTTC.

The chain uses TRBV20-1 and TRBJ2-5, with D uncertain. The CDR3 runs to 16 residues. Trimming shortened V by 0 bases and J by 2 bases, and 16 bases separated the two germline ends. Germline V gene data show CDR1 as DFQATT and CDR2 as SNEGSKA (reference sequence). In nucleotides, the CDR3 is TGCAGTGCTAGAGATCGACGAAACGAGAAGCAAGAGACCCAGTACTTC. It translates to CSARDRRNEKQETQYF.